This T cell receptor (beta chain) derives from a study of blood T cell repertoires in COVID-19. Study summary: The origin of the acute and convalescent COVID-19 samples was the United States, Italy and Spain. T cells, B-cell-depleted T cells, or PBMCs provided the cDNA or gDNA that served as material.

This CDR3 region has 17 residues. CDR1 and CDR2 (germline): SGHRS, YFSETQ. Trimming cost V 0 bases and J 5 bases; bases outside gene matches: 11. How the authors handled the data: Reference gene primer amplification gave estimated nucleated cell counts. Method: immunoSEQ multiplex PCR; TCRdb's copy keeps in-frame clones and lacks some. The DNA gave D and trimming, while V, J and clone size come from that table. The table lists 70,000 to 85,000 clones, 70% to 90% of them singletons. This clone turned up a few times. The V gene is TRBV5-1, the J gene TRBJ2-5, with TRBD1 matching 9 bases. The sample comprised peripheral blood. The clonotype originates from a man aged 70-80 years with active or convalescent COVID-19. The CDR3 spells CASSLGGADRGYETQYF. CDR3 coding DNA: TGCGCCAGCAGCTTGGGGGGAGCGGACAGGGGTTACGAGACCCAGTACTTC.